This T cell receptor beta chain emerged from a study of shared clonotypes between healthy human individuals. Libraries were prepared by immunoSEQ multiplex PCR; TCRdb keeps only in-frame clonotypes and omits some of them. The table includes about 490,000 clones, almost 80% detected once. CDR3 length: 16 amino acids. Germline-derived CDR1 and CDR2 are SGHNT and YYREEE (reference sequence). The V gene end was trimmed by 3 bases and the J gene end by 5 bases; junction bases not matched to a gene: 9. This rearrangement joins TRBV5-4 to TRBJ2-1, with 9 nucleotides matching TRBD1. Material: PBMCs. The sequence derives from a woman aged 35 to 49 in good health. Some clones in this sample may be carry-over from other donors' samples. In DNA form, the CDR3 reads TGTGCCAGCAGCTCCGCGCCGGGACAGGGAAACAATGAGCAGTTCTTC. Its translation is CASSSAPGQGNNEQFF.